The 9 T cell receptor beta chains reported below all come from one sample, sequenced in a study of shared clonotypes between healthy human individuals. Libraries were prepared by immunoSEQ multiplex PCR; TCRdb keeps only in-frame clonotypes and omits some of them. The repertoire includes about 980,000 clones, roughly 72% of them detected once, and about 1.5% sits in the top ten. Sequencing used memory CD4+ T cells sorted from blood. The subset is: CD45RA-negative fraction. The receptors were sampled from a young man in good health.

V is TRBV5-6 and J is TRBJ2-7; 7 bases align to TRBD1. CDR3 length equals 15 residues. Per the germline V gene, CDR1 is SGHDT and CDR2 is YYEEEE. Germline trimming cut 4 bases from V and 2 bases from J; bases unmatched to any gene: 9. CDR3 DNA sequence: TGTGCCAGCAGCCCGACAGGGCCTTTGGCCTACGAGCAGTACTTC. It translates to CASSPTGPLAYEQYF.

J is TRBJ2-7 and V is TRBV10-2; TRBD2 matches at 10 bases. Looked up from germline, CDR1 is WSHSY and CDR2 is SAAADI. The V and J ends lost 6 bases and 2 bases, in that order; junction bases with no gene match: 1. CDR3 length equals 13 residues. The CDR3 bases are TGCGCCAGCAGCGGACTAGCGGCCTACGAGCAGTACTTC. Its protein product is CASSGLAAYEQYF.

The chain has TRBV10-3 and TRBJ1-1; 10 bases fit TRBD1. Germline lookup yields CDR1 ENHRY and CDR2 SYGVKD. The junction had 6 bases not matched to a gene; V was cut back by 10 bases and J by 7 bases. The CDR3 length is 12 residues. The CDR3 reads CATGTGAYEAFF. CDR3 DNA: TGTGCCACCGGGACAGGGGCATATGAAGCTTTCTTT.

J is TRBJ2-2 and V is TRBV11-2; D unresolved. Trimming left V 1 base short and J 5 bases short, with 11 bases between. The CDR3 runs to 15 residues. Germline V gene sequence: CDR1 SGHAT, CDR2 FQNNGV. This chain's CDR3 is CASSLGLGITGELFF. The CDR3 DNA follows: TGTGCCAGCAGCTTAGGGCTGGGAATAACCGGGGAGCTGTTTTTT.

This rearrangement joins TRBV5-1 to TRBJ2-6; D is undetermined. The CDR3 loop spans 16 amino acids. Germline assignment: CDR1 SGHRS and CDR2 YFSETQ. V was cut by 1 base and J by 0 bases, with 8 bases left in between. As DNA, the CDR3 is TGCGCCAGCAGCTTGCTGGTAAACTCTGGGGCCAACGTCCTGACTTTC. The encoded protein is CASSLLVNSGANVLTF.

This clone was detected once. V usage is TRBV9 and J usage is TRBJ2-3; D gene unclear. There are 12 residues in the CDR3. Germline V gene sequence: CDR1 SGDLS, CDR2 YYNGEE. V lost 4 bases and J lost 5, with 8 bases in between. The CDR3 region has the DNA TGTGCCAGCAGCAGGCAGGAAGATACGCAGTATTTT. It is translated as CASSRQEDTQYF.

The chain combines TRBV2 with TRBJ2-7; D not certain. Germline CDR1 reads SNHLY; CDR2 reads FYNNEI. This CDR3 region has 14 residues. Between the trimmed V and J ends, which lost 5 bases and 3 bases, there was a span of 14 bases. CDR3 residues: CASSFETPIYEQYF. The CDR3 DNA is TGTGCCAGCAGTTTCGAGACACCTATCTACGAGCAGTACTTC.

The genes are TRBV5-1 and TRBJ2-7; 12 bases are a match to TRBD2. This CDR3 has 16 amino acids. The germline V gene encodes CDR1 SGHRS and CDR2 YFSETQ. V lost 2 bases and J lost 1; bases outside the gene matches: 4. The CDR3 DNA reads as TGCGCCAGCAGCTTCTCTAGCGGGAGGGGTTCCTACGAGCAGTACTTC. Its translation is CASSFSSGRGSYEQYF.

V is TRBV7-3 and J is TRBJ1-1; D unclear. The germline V gene has CDR1 SGHTA and CDR2 FQGTGA. This CDR3 comprises 13 residues. V lost 4 bases and J 3 bases, leaving 9 bases between the germline ends. This CDR3 reads CASSSKWDTEAFF. The CDR3 DNA is TGTGCCAGCAGCTCAAAGTGGGACACTGAAGCTTTCTTT.